Sequencing of this TCR beta chain was carried out in a study of T cells after posttransplantation cyclophosphamide. Using immunoSEQ multiplex PCR, the repertoire was profiled, and TCRdb retains in-frame clones only, with some absent. The profile shows 4,500 to 6,000 clones, 80% of them singletons. Cyclophosphamide on days +3 and +4 followed busulfan-fludarabine conditioning and a marrow graft. The length of the CDR3 is 14 residues. The germline CDR1 and CDR2 sequences are SGDLS and YYNGEE. The V and J ends lost 4 bases and 1 base, in that order; junction bases with no gene match: 3. V is TRBV9 and J is TRBJ2-5; 8 positions match TRBD2. The specimen comprised PBMCs, sampled after allogeneic stem cell transplant with posttransplant cyclophosphamide. This sequence was found in a male patient aged 50 or older who received an allogeneic stem cell transplant from a related donor and was CMV-positive. Some T cells may arise from the graft donor. The CDR3 sequence is CASSQGLGQETQYF. The CDR3 bases are TGTGCCAGCAGCCAGGGACTAGGCCAAGAGACCCAGTACTTC. Full variable domain (missing parts from reference TRBV9 and TRBJ2-5): DSGVTQTPKHLITATGQRVTLRCSPRSGDLSVYWYQQSLDQGLQFLIQYYNGEERAKGNILERFSAQQFPDLHSELNLSSLELGDSALYFCASSQGLGQETQYFGPGTRLLVL.